The clone carrying this T cell receptor beta chain was observed once. The antigen is undetermined. Profiled with immunoSEQ multiplex PCR; TCRdb holds only in-frame clones, not every one. The sample lists approximately 20,000 clones; approximately 68% were seen once. The data derive from a study of CD4 T cells in relation to SARS-CoV-2 and coronaviruses. Germline V gene sequence: CDR1 LNHDA, CDR2 SQIVND (reference sequence). Trimming took off 9 bases at V and 3 bases at J, with 18 bases between the two ends. The CDR3 contains 15 residues. Unexposed donor CD4+ T cells date from about 2011-2018, before the COVID-19 pandemic. After ten to eleven days of culture, CD4+ T cells were isolated.

Sequenced material: CD4+ T cells from PBMCs, cultured in vitro. This receptor was obtained from a human donor in good health. This chain joins TRBV19 and TRBJ1-5; D remains ambiguous. CDR3 loop: CASAEQWQANQPQHF. Written as DNA, the CDR3 is TGTGCCAGCGCAGAACAGTGGCAGGCCAATCAGCCCCAGCATTTT.